Presented here are 26 T cell receptor beta chains from one specimen sequenced in a study of blood T cell repertoires in COVID-19. Clones were sequenced by immunoSEQ multiplex PCR, and TCRdb holds only the in-frame ones, with some missing. The sample holds about 210,000 clones, around 85% seen once. What was sequenced was peripheral blood. The receptors stem from a man aged 35-49 years with acute or convalescent COVID-19.

V usage is TRBV7-9 and J usage is TRBJ1-3; D is unclear. This CDR3 has 15 amino acids. Trimming removed 5 bases at V and 11 bases at J, with 22 bases between. Germline CDR1 and CDR2: SEHNR and FQNEAQ (reference sequence). CDR3 DNA sequence: TGTGCCAGCAGCCGAGGTCGAGGAGATCCTAGCGCCATATATTTT. It encodes CASSRGRGDPSAIYF.

The chain is built from TRBV2 and TRBJ1-1; D gene unclear. The V and J ends lost 8 bases and 6 bases respectively, with 10 bases between them. The CDR3 loop spans 11 amino acids. The germline gives CDR1 SNHLY, CDR2 FYNNEI. CDR3 bases: TGTGCCAGCGGAGGTAAGGCTGAAGCTTTCTTT. Amino acid sequence: CASGGKAEAFF.

This chain links TRBV5-1 with TRBJ1-5; TRBD1 might be the D (5 bases). Trimming stripped 0 bases from V and 4 bases from J, with 11 bases between. The CDR3 runs 15 residues. Germline V lookup: CDR1 SGHRS, CDR2 YFSETQ. The CDR3 region is CASSLEGHSNQPQHF. The CDR3, as DNA: TGCGCCAGCAGCTTGGAAGGACACAGTAATCAGCCCCAGCATTTT. Full variable domain (outside the CDR3, taken from reference TRBV5-1 and TRBJ1-5): KAGVTQTPRYLIKTRGQQVTLSCSPISGHRSVSWYQQTPGQGLQFLFEYFSETQRNKGNFPGRFSGRQFSNSRSEMNVSTLELGDSALYLCASSLEGHSNQPQHFGDGTRLSIL.

The rearrangement uses TRBV14 and TRBJ2-1, with a possible D match to TRBD2 (6 bases). The CDR3 runs 12 residues. Germline V gene data show CDR1 as SGHDN and CDR2 as FVKESK. V dropped 4 bases and J dropped 12 bases, with 13 bases sitting between them. Here the CDR3 reads CASSRYRDWQFF. The CDR3 DNA follows: TGTGCCAGCAGCCGCTACCGGGACTGGCAGTTCTTC.

This rearrangement joins TRBV7-2 to TRBJ1-6, with 7 bases aligning to TRBD1. V dropped 5 bases and J dropped 6; count of bases not matched to a gene: 7. The V gene's germline CDR1 is SGHTA and CDR2 FQGNSA. CDR3 length: 15 residues. The CDR3: CASSPQGQTNSPLHF. CDR3 DNA: TGTGCCAGCAGCCCCCAGGGACAGACTAATTCACCCCTCCACTTT.

This clone appeared a single time. The chain is built from TRBV7-7 and TRBJ2-5; 7 bases agree with TRBD1. This CDR3 region has 13 residues. V trimming: 5 bases; J trimming: 5 bases; junction bases outside the gene matches: 5. CDR1 SSHAT and CDR2 FNYEAQ come from the germline V gene (reference sequence). CDR3 sequence reads: CASSQQGMETQYF. The CDR3 DNA sequence: TGTGCCAGCAGCCAACAGGGGATGGAGACCCAGTACTTC.

The CDR3 DNA follows: TGTGCCAGTAAGGTCGGGACAGGGAGGGGAGACACTGAAGCTTTCTTT. Protein: CASKVGTGRGDTEAFF. V gene TRBV19 combines with J gene TRBJ1-1, with TRBD1 matching over 9 bases. The length of the CDR3 is 16 residues. From germline, CDR1 is LNHDA and CDR2 SQIVND (reference sequence). The junction had 12 bases not matched to a gene; V was cut back by 7 bases and J by 3 bases.

V is TRBV6-2 or TRBV6-3 and J is TRBJ2-7; possible D gene TRBD2, 6 bases. Looked up from germline, CDR1 is MNHEY and CDR2 is SVGEGT. Trimming cost V 5 bases and J 4 bases, with 9 bases left between them. CDR3 size: 12 residues. The CDR3 nucleotides are TGTGCCAGCAGTGTCGGGGGTTACGAGCAGTACTTC. This sequence encodes CASSVGGYEQYF.

The CDR3 loop is CASSLGSGGVISNEQFF. CDR3 nucleotide sequence: TGTGCCAGCAGCTTAGGATCAGGGGGCGTGATTTCCAATGAGCAGTTCTTC. V is TRBV11-3 and J is TRBJ2-1; 8 positions agree with TRBD1. The CDR3 contains 17 residues. CDR1 is SGHNT and CDR2 is YENEEA in the germline V gene. Trimming cost V 1 base and J 6 bases; bases outside gene matches: 11.

The J gene is TRBJ2-7, the V gene TRBV18; D may be TRBD2 (6 bases). Trimming pared 5 bases from V and 5 bases from J, leaving 19 bases between. The germline V gene has CDR1 KGHSH and CDR2 LQKENI. The length of the CDR3 is 15 residues. The CDR3 bases are TGTGCCAGCTCAGTACGTCAGGGAGGAAGCGACGAGCAGTACTTC. It codes for CASSVRQGGSDEQYF. The whole variable domain, remainder taken from reference TRBV18 and TRBJ2-7, is NAGVMQNPRHLVRRRGQEARLRCSPMKGHSHVYWYRQLPEEGLKFMVYLQKENIIDESGMPKERFSAEFPKEGPSILRIQQVVRGDSAAYFCASSVRQGGSDEQYFGPGTRLTVT.

V gene TRBV5-1 combines with J gene TRBJ2-5; 8 nucleotides match TRBD1. The CDR3 contains 14 residues. Germline V CDR1 and CDR2: SGHRS, YFSETQ. V was pared by 0 bases and J by 3 bases, with 1 base of the junction left unmatched. The CDR3 spells CASSLGDRKETQYF. The CDR3 nucleotides read TGCGCCAGCAGCTTGGGGGACAGGAAAGAGACCCAGTACTTC.

The chain combines TRBV5-8 with TRBJ2-5, with no clear D. The V end was cut by 0 bases, the J end by 2 bases, with 14 bases between. This CDR3 has 16 residues. The germline V gene has CDR1 SGHTS and CDR2 YDEGEE. CDR3 loop: CASSLGVQFAQETQYF. CDR3 DNA sequence: TGTGCCAGCAGCTTGGGTGTGCAGTTCGCACAAGAGACCCAGTACTTC.

The chain employs TRBV5-5 and TRBJ2-2; TRBD2 matches at 11 bases. This CDR3 is 15 amino acids long. V gave up 4 bases and J gave up 7 bases; unmatched junction bases: 6. CDR1 and CDR2 from the germline V gene are SGHKS and YYEKEE (reference sequence). The CDR3 nucleotides read TGTGCCAGCAGCGAACTAGCGGGAGAAATCGGGGAGCTGTTTTTT. Its translation: CASSELAGEIGELFF.

The V gene is TRBV27, the J gene TRBJ1-1; D is unresolved. The CDR3 is made up of 14 amino acids. Trimming left V 7 bases short and J 5 bases short, with 17 bases between. CDR1 is MNHEY, CDR2 SMNVEV, per germline (reference sequence). Here the CDR3 reads CASTLSEGRTEAFF. Written as DNA, the CDR3 is TGTGCCAGCACCCTATCGGAAGGGAGGACTGAAGCTTTCTTT.

Only one count was recorded for this clone. The chain employs TRBV6-6 and TRBJ2-7; 11 bases fit TRBD1. The CDR3 spans 15 residues. Germline V gene lookup returns CDR1 MNHNY and CDR2 SVGAGI (reference sequence). The V gene end was trimmed by 5 bases and the J gene end by 2 bases; junction bases not matched to a gene: 5. The CDR3 DNA reads as TGTGCCAGCAGTGAGCCGGGACAGGGGGCCTACGAGCAGTACTTC. Translation gives CASSEPGQGAYEQYF.

DNA for the CDR3: TGCAGCGTTCTTTCCGGGACACTTAACACTGAAGCTTTCTTT. Translating gives CSVLSGTLNTEAFF. The rearrangement uses TRBV29-1 and TRBJ1-1, with D perhaps TRBD1 (6 bases). The length of the CDR3 is 14 residues. CDR1 is SQVTM and CDR2 is ANQGSEA in the germline V gene. V shed 5 bases and J shed 2 bases, with 15 bases lying between them.

The J gene is TRBJ2-7, the V gene TRBV14, with TRBD1 matching 8 bases. Germline V lookup: CDR1 SGHDN, CDR2 FVKESK. The CDR3 contains 14 residues. Losses at the gene ends were 4 bases for V and 3 bases for J; bases not matched to a gene: 5. The CDR3 region is CASSPDRAHYEQYF. The CDR3 bases are TGTGCCAGCAGCCCGGACAGGGCGCACTACGAGCAGTACTTC. The full variable domain, completed using reference TRBV14 and TRBJ2-7, is EAGVTQFPSHSVIEKGQTVTLRCDPISGHDNLYWYRRVMGKEIKFLLHFVKESKQDESGMPNNRFLAERTGGTYSTLKVQPAELEDSGVYFCASSPDRAHYEQYFGPGTRLTVT.

The chain links TRBV5-1 to TRBJ1-3, with TRBD1 matching over 7 bases. The CDR3 has 15 residues. CDR1 SGHRS and CDR2 YFSETQ come from the germline V gene. The junction had 3 bases not matched to a gene; V was cut back by 3 bases and J by 0 bases. CDR3 amino acids: CASSSGTVSGNTIYF. Written as DNA, the CDR3 is TGCGCCAGCAGCTCGGGGACAGTCTCTGGAAACACCATATATTTT.

The rearrangement uses TRBV24-1 and TRBJ2-5, with D possibly TRBD1 on 5 matching bases. Germline V gene sequence: CDR1 KGHDR, CDR2 SFDVKD. V lost 4 bases to trimming and J lost 3 bases, with 14 bases between them. The CDR3 contains 15 residues. The CDR3 nucleotides read TGTGCCACCAGTGACCCTTATGACAGAGAAGAGACCCAGTACTTC. Translating gives CATSDPYDREETQYF.

The count of this clone is one. The CDR3 DNA reads TGTGCCAGCAGCTTAGGACTAACCACCGAGACCCAGTACTTC. It translates to CASSLGLTTETQYF. The genes are TRBV7-9 and TRBJ2-5; tentatively, D is TRBD2 (5 bases). The CDR3 sequence is 14 residues long. Germline CDR1 SEHNR, CDR2 FQNEAQ (reference sequence). V lost 1 base to trimming and J lost 5 bases, with 11 bases between them.

J is TRBJ2-1 and V is TRBV11-2, with 7 nucleotides matching TRBD1. The ends lost 3 bases at V and 8 bases at J; junction bases unmatched: 7. Germline assignment: CDR1 SGHAT and CDR2 FQNNGV. The CDR3 covers 14 residues. The CDR3 here is CASSFMGQMDEQFF. The CDR3 region has the DNA TGTGCCAGCAGCTTTATGGGACAGATGGATGAGCAGTTCTTC.

This rearrangement joins TRBV6-5 to TRBJ1-1; tentatively, D is TRBD1 (5 bases). The germline gives CDR1 MNHEY, CDR2 SVGAGI. V was pared by 2 bases and J by 4 bases, with 8 bases between. The CDR3 runs to 13 residues. The CDR3: CASSYGGGTEAFF. The CDR3 nucleotides read TGTGCCAGCAGTTACGGGGGAGGCACTGAAGCTTTCTTT.

This chain links TRBV11-1 with TRBJ1-6; 8 nucleotides match TRBD1. The CDR3 is made up of 15 amino acids. Per the germline V gene, CDR1 is SGHAT and CDR2 is FQDESV (reference sequence). J gave up 10 bases and V 2 bases, and 7 bases lay outside the gene matches. CDR3 sequence (DNA): TGTGCCAGCAGCTTACAAAAGACAGGGGAATCACCCCTCCACTTT. Protein sequence: CASSLQKTGESPLHF.

The chain uses TRBV3-1 (or the pseudogene TRBV3-2) and TRBJ1-1; weak D call: TRBD1 (6 bases). The CDR3 extends over 14 amino acids. Germline CDR1 is LGHDT and CDR2 is YNNKEL (reference sequence). V was trimmed by 4 bases and J by 3 bases, leaving 12 bases between them. The CDR3 region is CASSPRGSDTEAFF. For the CDR3, the DNA is TGTGCCAGCAGCCCCAGGGGCTCGGACACTGAAGCTTTCTTT.

V gene TRBV19 combines with J gene TRBJ1-2; TRBD1 is a possible D gene (6 bases). The CDR3 consists of 15 residues. Germline CDR1 reads LNHDA; CDR2 reads SQIVND (reference sequence). The V end was cut by 7 bases, the J end by 4 bases, with 19 bases between. DNA of the CDR3: TGTGCCAGTATCCCCCGACAGGAATACCTCTATGGCTACACCTTC. Amino acids: CASIPRQEYLYGYTF.

The rearrangement links TRBV9 to TRBJ2-7, with 10 bases fitting TRBD1. Trimming cost V 4 bases and J 5 bases; bases outside gene matches: 9. The length of the CDR3 is 15 residues. CDR1 and CDR2 from the germline V gene are SGDLS and YYNGEE. CDR3 protein: CASSPRQGAFDEQYF. In nucleotides, the CDR3 is TGTGCCAGCAGCCCGAGACAGGGGGCTTTCGACGAGCAGTACTTC.